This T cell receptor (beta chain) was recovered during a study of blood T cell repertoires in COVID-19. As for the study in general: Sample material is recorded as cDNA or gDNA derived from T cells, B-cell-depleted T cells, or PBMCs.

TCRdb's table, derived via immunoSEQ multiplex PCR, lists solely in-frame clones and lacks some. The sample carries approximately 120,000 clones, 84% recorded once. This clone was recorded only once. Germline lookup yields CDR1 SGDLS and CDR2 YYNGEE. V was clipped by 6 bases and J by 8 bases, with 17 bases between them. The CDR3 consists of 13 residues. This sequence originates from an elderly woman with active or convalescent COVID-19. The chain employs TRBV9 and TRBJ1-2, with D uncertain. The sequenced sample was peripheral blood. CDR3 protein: CASTDPRTGGYTF. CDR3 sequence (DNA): TGTGCCAGCACGGACCCAAGGACGGGAGGCTACACCTTC.